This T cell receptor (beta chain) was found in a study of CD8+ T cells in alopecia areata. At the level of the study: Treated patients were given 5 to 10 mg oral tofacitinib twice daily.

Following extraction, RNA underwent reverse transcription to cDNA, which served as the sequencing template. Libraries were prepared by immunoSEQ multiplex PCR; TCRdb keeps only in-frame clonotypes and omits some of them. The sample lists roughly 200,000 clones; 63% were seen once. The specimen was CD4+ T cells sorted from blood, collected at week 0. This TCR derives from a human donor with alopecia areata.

The CDR3 DNA follows: TGTGCCTGGAGCTCAGCGGGGTCGACTAATGAAAAACTGTTTTTT. This translates into CAWSSAGSTNEKLFF. This chain links TRBV30 with TRBJ1-4; D unclear. In germline, CDR1 is GTSNPN, CDR2 SVGIG (reference sequence). The CDR3 is 15 amino acids. Trimming removed 3 bases at V and 2 bases at J, with 13 bases between. Supplemented by reference TRBV30 and TRBJ1-4, the full variable domain reads SQTIHQWPATLVQPVGSPLSLECTVEGTSNPNLYWYRQAAGRGLQLLFYSVGIGQISSEVPQNLSASRPQDRQFILSSKKLLLSDSGFYLCAWSSAGSTNEKLFFGSGTQLSVL.